The rows below give T cell receptor beta chains drawn from one sample of a study of brain T cells in children with intractable seizures. Sequenced by immunoSEQ multiplex PCR; TCRdb stores in-frame clones only, minus some. This table holds 300,000 to 400,000 clones, approximately 93% found once. This material consisted of peripheral blood, taken around 5 months after surgery. These receptors all stem from a boy younger than two with tuberous sclerosis and intractable seizures. Each CDR3 is given with its conserved first and last residue. The D gene is left open where the match is weak. Some rows mark clone size as missing; the rest say once, few, many or name a class of expanded clone.

d_gene | j_gene | v_gene | abundance | CDR3aa | CDR3nt
TRBD1 | TRBJ1-2 | TRBV6-5 | once | CASTLDRDNYGYTF | TGTGCCAGCACCTTGGACAGGGACAACTATGGCTACACCTTC
NA | TRBJ1-3 | TRBV3-1/TRBV3-2 | NA | CASSQDVVRDVSGNTIYF | TGTGCCAGCAGCCAAGATGTCGTCCGGGACGTATCTGGAAACACCATATATTTT
TRBD1 | TRBJ2-2 | TRBV5-1 | NA | CASNPGQSTGELFF | TGCGCCAGTAATCCGGGACAGAGCACCGGGGAGCTGTTTTTT
TRBD2 | TRBJ2-5 | TRBV19 | NA | CATSGSFQETQYF | TGTGCCACTAGCGGGAGCTTCCAAGAGACCCAGTACTTC
NA | TRBJ2-2 | TRBV30 | NA | CAWTPWSLGAYELFF | TGTGCCTGGACCCCATGGTCACTAGGAGCGTATGAGCTGTTTTTT
NA | TRBJ2-2 | TRBV6-6 | NA | CASISLEFFATGELFF | TGTGCCAGCATTAGTTTGGAGTTTTTTGCCACCGGGGAGCTGTTTTTT
TRBD1 | TRBJ1-1 | TRBV5-1 | NA | CARGTGKMNTEAFF | TGCGCCAGGGGGACAGGGAAAATGAACACTGAAGCTTTCTTT
NA | TRBJ1-1 | TRBV6-4 | NA | CASSDSKGTEAFF | TGTGCCAGCAGTGACTCGAAAGGCACTGAAGCTTTCTTT
NA | TRBJ2-4 | TRBV4-2 | NA | CASSLGTPKNIQYF | TGTGCCAGCAGCCTCGGGACTCCCAAAAACATTCAGTACTTC
TRBD1 | TRBJ2-7 | TRBV6-4 | NA | CASSDPRDRVYEQYF | TGTGCCAGCAGTGACCCCCGGGACAGGGTCTACGAGCAGTACTTC
TRBD1 | TRBJ1-5 | TRBV2 | NA | CASRLTGVGQPQHF | TGTGCCAGCAGGCTGACAGGGGTAGGGCAGCCCCAGCATTTT
NA | TRBJ2-7 | TRBV12-3/TRBV12-4 | NA | CASSLYSSYEQYF | TGTGCCAGCAGTTTATACAGTTCCTACGAGCAGTACTTC
TRBD2 | TRBJ2-7 | TRBV5-1 | NA | CASSLLAGSSYEQYF | TGCGCCAGCAGCTTGCTAGCGGGGTCTTCCTACGAGCAGTACTTC
NA | TRBJ2-1 | TRBV27 | NA | CASSPLPYNEQFF | TGTGCCAGCAGTCCGCTCCCGTACAATGAGCAGTTCTTC
NA | TRBJ2-2 | TRBV5-1 | NA | CASSLVSTGELFF | TGCGCCAGCAGCTTGGTGTCCACCGGGGAGCTGTTTTTT
TRBD1 | TRBJ1-2 | TRBV6-2/TRBV6-3 | NA | CASSYSITQGDYGYTF | TGTGCCAGCAGTTACTCGATAACGCAGGGGGACTATGGCTACACCTTC
NA | TRBJ2-7 | TRBV19 | NA | CASSPPPTGLYEQYF | TGTGCCAGTAGTCCTCCCCCGACGGGACTCTACGAGCAGTACTTC
NA | TRBJ1-4 | TRBV4-1 | NA | CASSQEWQTNEKLFF | TGCGCCAGCAGCCAAGAGTGGCAGACTAATGAAAAACTGTTTTTT
TRBD1 | TRBJ1-2 | TRBV9 | NA | CASSVVGTGYGYTF | TGTGCCAGCAGCGTAGTGGGGACAGGTTATGGCTACACCTTC
NA | TRBJ1-2 | TRBV4-2 | NA | CASSQDRVEYGYTF | TGTGCCAGCAGCCAAGACAGGGTGGAGTATGGCTACACCTTC
NA | TRBJ1-5 | TRBV7-9 | NA | CASSLEQGSGNQPQHF | TGTGCCAGCAGCTTAGAGCAGGGGTCAGGGAATCAGCCCCAGCATTTT
NA | TRBJ2-3 | TRBV7-6 | NA | CASSLGPPGTQYF | TGTGCCAGCAGCTTAGGGCCACCCGGTACGCAGTATTTT
NA | TRBJ1-1 | TRBV25-1 | NA | CASHHWGNTEAFF | TGTGCCAGCCACCACTGGGGGAACACTGAAGCTTTCTTT
NA | TRBJ1-2 | TRBV27 | once | CASSLFQGMGYTF | TGTGCCAGCAGTTTATTCCAGGGGATGGGCTACACCTTC
TRBD1 | TRBJ1-5 | TRBV2 | NA | CASSGDRGDDQPQHF | TGTGCCAGCAGTGGGGACAGGGGTGACGATCAGCCCCAGCATTTT
TRBD1 | TRBJ1-4 | TRBV14 | NA | CASSRGGYAEKLFF | TGTGCCAGCAGCCGAGGGGGCTATGCGGAAAAACTGTTTTTT
NA | TRBJ2-2 | TRBV6-5 | NA | CASSYSGYTGELFF | TGTGCCAGCAGTTACTCCGGGTACACCGGGGAGCTGTTTTTT
NA | TRBJ1-1 | TRBV10-3 | NA | CAISGGNTEAFF | TGTGCCATCAGTGGAGGGAACACTGAAGCTTTCTTT
NA | TRBJ2-7 | TRBV4-1 | NA | CASSPREGGYEQYF | TGCGCCAGCAGCCCCCGTGAGGGAGGTTACGAGCAGTACTTC
NA | TRBJ2-1 | TRBV5-1 | once | CASSLALRGEQFF | TGCGCCAGCAGCTTGGCCCTCAGGGGCGAGCAGTTCTTC
NA | TRBJ2-7 | TRBV5-1 | NA | CASTFGETVDEQYF | TGCGCCAGCACCTTCGGGGAAACGGTCGACGAGCAGTACTTC
NA | TRBJ1-2 | TRBV19 | NA | CASSPGTDEWGYTF | TGTGCCAGTAGTCCCGGGACGGACGAATGGGGCTACACCTTC
TRBD1 | TRBJ2-7 | TRBV7-2 | NA | CASTPDRGSLGEQYF | TGTGCCAGCACCCCCGACAGGGGTTCCCTCGGAGAGCAGTACTTC
TRBD2 | TRBJ2-1 | TRBV6-2/TRBV6-3 | once | CASSWGLAGSYNEQFF | TGTGCCAGCAGTTGGGGACTAGCGGGGTCTTACAATGAGCAGTTCTTC
NA | TRBJ1-1 | TRBV6-2/TRBV6-3 | NA | CASRPSMNTEAFF | TGTGCCAGCAGACCTAGTATGAACACTGAAGCTTTCTTT
NA | TRBJ1-2 | TRBV15 | NA | CATSTLPDTRIF | TGTGCCACCAGCACCCTCCCGGACACCCGAATCTTC
TRBD2 | TRBJ2-7 | TRBV7-2 | NA | CASSWTSGGAYEQYF | TGTGCCAGCAGCTGGACTAGCGGGGGGGCCTACGAGCAGTACTTC
NA | TRBJ2-2 | TRBV24-1 | NA | CATSPANTGELFF | TGTGCCACCAGTCCAGCCAACACCGGGGAGCTGTTTTTT
NA | TRBJ1-2 | TRBV5-6 | NA | CASSLLPAGNYGYTF | TGTGCCAGCAGCTTGCTTCCGGCAGGGAACTATGGCTACACCTTC
NA | TRBJ1-4 | TRBV30 | NA | CAWRGAKLRGEKLFF | TGTGCCTGGAGAGGGGCCAAATTAAGAGGGGAAAAACTGTTTTTT